The subject of this entry is one T cell receptor (beta chain). Its antigen is unknown. Qualities for individual bases were not recorded, and no much larger clone is one base off. The data belong to a study of shared clonotypes between healthy human individuals (dated by TCRdb to about 2020). In the study overall: Three men and two women, aged 18 to 49 years, made up the cohort. Each donor's leukapheresis produced roughly between roughly 0.94 and 9.5 billion PBMCs. Libraries were prepared and TCR repertoires were sequenced by different laboratories using diverse techniques, in order to increase sequencing depth and limit assay-specific biases. For each donor, CD4 naive and CD4 memory were each given three plates, CD8 naive was given two plates, and CD8 memory was given one plate. To estimate repertoire size and how much clonotype sharing occurs between individuals, the study deeply sequenced the blood TCR repertoires of roughly 5 healthy adults. Paper-wide results and their limitations: Larger estimated clonotype richness was generally found for naive subsets than for memory subsets. Sharing across a few donors was observed for around 5% of naive CD4, about 4% of naive CD8, 2% to 2.5% of memory CD4, and roughly 0.43% of memory CD8 clonotypes. Even with the large sequencing depth, rarefaction of the sorted-subset datasets indicated that sequencing was incomplete. Sampling was limited to blood, and TCR repertoires in tissue likely differ from TCR repertoires in blood. Because the study included a small number of donors, the genetic and exposure-history diversity represented was limited. Based on pairwise subsampling, the degree of clonotype sharing among donors was expected to be affected by sequencing depth. Compared with non-shared clonotypes, the clonotypes found in all four sorted-subset donors had higher generation probabilities.

CD8 naive samples consisted of CD45RO-negative cells that were positively selected for CCR7, yielding a CD45RA+CCR7+ population without TemRA cells. The donors were healthy, HIV-negative adults with no recently reported acute infections or vaccinations. Only Caucasian adults living in Nashville, Tennessee, USA were represented among the donors. Blood was collected by leukapheresis, and PBMCs were isolated by Ficoll-Histopaque density gradient centrifugation and then cryopreserved in liquid nitrogen vapor phase. Analytical flow cytometry was used to check the purity and quantity of each magnetically sorted T cell population. Each sorted fraction had its genomic DNA isolated and then quantified by UV absorbance on a Nanodrop 2000c. CDR1 and CDR2 are drawn from the germline V gene: SGHRS, YFSETQ. Inclusive of the bounding cysteine and phenylalanine, the CDR3 is 15 residues long. The only DNA kept is the CDR3, 45 bases in frame from the first base. V is pared back by 0 bases and J by 2 bases, with 12 bases lying between the germline termini.

Using the deep immunoSEQ assay, TCR CDR3 regions were amplified from genomic DNA by multiplex PCR. Genomic DNA extracted from each cell subset was distributed evenly over all wells of several immunoSEQ 96-well plates, and each plate served as one replicate. For sorted subsets, each replicate PCR was loaded with approximately 190 ng genomic DNA, equivalent to 30,000 or so T cell genomes. Purified libraries were quantified with a Qubit 3.0 fluorometer, sized on a Bioanalyzer 2100, and re-quantified with the KAPA Library Quantification kit. Every immunoSEQ 96-well plate was sequenced on a dedicated single-read 150-cycle Illumina NextSeq 550 flow cell. Per the source publication's procedure: Because the immunoSEQ output held only junctional sequences and lacked quality scores, the filtering could not match the filtering applied to full-length reads. To assign V/J genes and CDR3, sequences were annotated against IMGT germline references using PyIR, a Python wrapper for IgBLAST v1.9. Reads with weak V/J assignments (E-value above 1e-6), missing CDR3, stop codons, out-of-frame junctions, or ambiguous translated residues were removed. A V3J clonotype was defined by an identical inferred V gene, J gene, and CDR3 amino acid sequence. Percentage overlap between repertoires was computed as shared unique clonotypes divided by the size of the smaller repertoire. Three approaches were used to assess repertoire richness: RTK rarefaction, the Chao1 estimator, and Recon v2.1 estimates of unobserved clonotypes. OLGA was used to compute generation probabilities for all TCRbeta clonotypes that the gDNA method yielded from a handful of donors. Drawn from immuneACCESS, this table holds only the in-frame rearrangements with V and J called that TCRdb kept. Clones are partly lost; checked studies trace under half to an unresolved V gene and leave the rest unexplained. Clonal size and the V and J genes are those of that table, whereas D and trimming came from the DNA. This sample is represented by more than 500,000 clones; 95% of them were singletons. The ten largest clones take up 0.095% to 0.14% of the sample.

The clonotype comes from a woman aged 25-40 years in good health. Source material: naive CD8+ T cells sorted from blood. Sample cell subset or site, as interpreted from the label and publication: CD45RA+CCR7+. The chain joins TRBV5-1 to TRBJ2-7; the D gene is possibly TRBD2, with 5 bases matching. The nucleotides are TGCGCCAGCAGCTTGGCCTGGGAAGCGGCCTACGAGCAGTACTTC. This translates into CASSLAWEAAYEQYF.